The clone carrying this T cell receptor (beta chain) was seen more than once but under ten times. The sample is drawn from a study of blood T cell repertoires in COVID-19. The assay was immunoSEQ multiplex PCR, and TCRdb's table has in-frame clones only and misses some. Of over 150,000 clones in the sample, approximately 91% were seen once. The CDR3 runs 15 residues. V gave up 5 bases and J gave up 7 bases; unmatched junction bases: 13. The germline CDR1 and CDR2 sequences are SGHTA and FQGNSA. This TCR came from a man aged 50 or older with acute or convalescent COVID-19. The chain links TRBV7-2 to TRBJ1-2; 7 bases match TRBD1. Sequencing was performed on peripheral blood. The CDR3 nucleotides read TGTGCCAGCAGCCCCGACAGGGCTAGGTCTACTGGCTACACCTTC. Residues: CASSPDRARSTGYTF.